What follows are 18 T cell receptor beta chains derived from one specimen sequenced in a study of PD-1 blockade in classical Hodgkin lymphoma. Relapse was seen in all patients after autologous stem cell transplantation, and brentuximab vedotin exposure was variable. Clones were sequenced by immunoSEQ multiplex PCR, and TCRdb holds only the in-frame ones, with some missing. The sample has tens of thousands of clones, 70% to 90% seen once. Sequencing used peripheral blood mononuclear cells (PBMCs), obtained before the second cycle of nivolumab. The receptors were gathered from a human donor with classical Hodgkin lymphoma.

CDR3 sequence (DNA): TGTGCCTGGAGTGTTGGGGGGCCATCCTACGAGCAGTACTTC. Translated, it gives CAWSVGGPSYEQYF. This chain links TRBV30 with TRBJ2-7; D is perhaps TRBD1 or TRBD2 (6 bases each). V was shortened by 0 bases and J by 1 base, with 10 bases between the two germline ends. The CDR3 extends over 14 amino acids. Germline V gene lookup returns CDR1 GTSNPN and CDR2 SVGIG (reference sequence).

V is TRBV7-6 and J is TRBJ1-2; 11 bases match TRBD1. The V segment lost 5 bases and the J segment 7 bases; nucleotides outside the gene matches: 9. Germline CDR1 reads SGHVS; CDR2 reads FNYEAQ. The CDR3 length is 15 residues. CDR3 amino acids: CASSASGTGGSGYTF. The CDR3 bases are TGTGCCAGCAGCGCATCCGGGACAGGGGGTAGTGGCTACACCTTC.

This chain links TRBV4-3 with TRBJ2-7; no clear D. Trimming shortened V by 0 bases and J by 2 bases, and 8 bases separated the two germline ends. Looked up from germline, CDR1 is LGHNA and CDR2 is YSLEER. The CDR3 length is 14 residues. CDR3 sequence reads: CASSQDNGPYEQYF. CDR3 bases: TGCGCCAGCAGCCAAGATAACGGTCCCTACGAGCAGTACTTC.

The chain is built from TRBV18 and TRBJ2-3, with D perhaps matching TRBD2 (5 bases). CDR1 is KGHSH, CDR2 LQKENI, per germline. The CDR3 is 14 amino acids. V was trimmed by 0 bases and J by 6 bases, leaving 10 bases between them. The DNA of the CDR3 is TGTGCCAGCTCACCACCAATCGGGGTGGATACGCAGTATTTT. Its protein is CASSPPIGVDTQYF.

This chain connects TRBV7-2 to TRBJ1-1, with 7 bases identical to TRBD1. J was trimmed by 11 bases and V by 1 base; bases with no gene match: 7. The CDR3 has 13 amino acids. CDR1 SGHTA and CDR2 FQGNSA come from the germline V gene. CDR3 residues: CASSLVTGRVAFF. As DNA, the CDR3 is TGTGCCAGCAGCTTAGTGACAGGGAGGGTGGCTTTCTTT.

The CDR3 loop is CASSTGGPNTQYF. The CDR3 DNA reads as TGTGCCAGCAGCACCGGGGGTCCAAATACGCAGTATTTT. The rearrangement links TRBV11-3 to TRBJ2-3; maybe TRBD2 (6 bases). Trimming took off 5 bases at V and 7 bases at J, with 13 bases between the two ends. The CDR3 runs 13 residues. CDR1 is SGHNT and CDR2 is YENEEA in the germline V gene.

The rearrangement joins TRBV7-8 to TRBJ2-5, with a possible D match to TRBD2 (6 bases). This CDR3 has 15 residues. The V end lost 4 bases, the J end lost 8 bases, and 20 bases lay between the germline ends. Germline values: CDR1 SGHVS, CDR2 FQNEAQ. In DNA form, the CDR3 reads TGTGCCAGCAGCTCAAATCACGGGGGTCCCGGCACCCAGTACTTC. It codes for CASSSNHGGPGTQYF.

The CDR3 DNA is TGTGCCAGCAGCGTAGTAGGGACACCTAGCTATGGCTACACCTTC. It is translated as CASSVVGTPSYGYTF. The chain links TRBV9 to TRBJ1-2; the D gene is possibly TRBD1 (6 bases). Germline values: CDR1 SGDLS, CDR2 YYNGEE. The CDR3 covers 15 residues. Deletions cut 0 bases from V and 4 bases from J, with 13 bases between.

The rearrangement joins TRBV5-8 to TRBJ1-5, with TRBD1 matching over 7 bases. In germline, CDR1 is SGHTS, CDR2 YDEGEE. The CDR3 consists of 14 residues. The J segment lost 3 bases and the V segment lost 4 bases, leaving 4 bases of the junction unmatched. CDR3 in amino acids: CASSHGTDNQPQHF. The CDR3, as DNA: TGTGCCAGCAGCCACGGGACAGACAATCAGCCCCAGCATTTT.

This chain connects TRBV11-3 to TRBJ2-7, with D perhaps TRBD2 (5 bases). CDR3 size: 12 residues. CDR1 and CDR2 (germline): SGHNT, YENEEA. V dropped 4 bases and J dropped 7 bases, with 11 bases sitting between them. CDR3 sequence: CASSSDGVEQYF. CDR3 coding DNA: TGTGCCAGCAGCTCCGACGGGGTAGAGCAGTACTTC.

The CDR3, as DNA: TGTGCCAGCAGCGCTCAACAGGGGTTTAAAGAAAAACTGTTTTTT. It yields the protein CASSAQQGFKEKLFF. The V call is TRBV7-9, the J call TRBJ1-4; 7 nucleotides match TRBD1. Germline V lookup: CDR1 SEHNR, CDR2 FQNEAQ (reference sequence). The CDR3 runs to 15 residues. The trim removed 5 bases at V and 8 bases at J, leaving 11 bases unmatched.

The gene calls are TRBV11-2 and TRBJ2-7; possibly TRBD1 for D (7 bases). Trimming stripped 4 bases from V and 6 bases from J, with 16 bases between. Germline V gene data show CDR1 as SGHAT and CDR2 as FQNNGV. The CDR3 is 14 amino acids. Here the CDR3 reads CASSYRGTVTEQYF. The CDR3 DNA reads TGTGCCAGCAGCTATCGCGGGACAGTTACCGAGCAGTACTTC.

This chain uses TRBV7-2 with TRBJ2-3; 9 positions match TRBD2. CDR3 length: 16 residues. The V segment lost 5 bases and the J segment 4 bases; nucleotides outside the gene matches: 10. Germline assignment: CDR1 SGHTA and CDR2 FQGNSA. The CDR3: CASSRRAGGGSDTQYF. As DNA, the CDR3 is TGTGCCAGCAGCCGAAGAGCGGGGGGCGGTTCAGATACGCAGTATTTT.

The rearrangement joins TRBV29-1 to TRBJ1-1; 8 bases line up with TRBD1. Germline CDR1 is SQVTM and CDR2 is ANQGSEA. With V trimmed by 7 bases and J by 0 bases, 4 bases remained unmatched. The CDR3 is 13 amino acids. CDR3 loop: CSAGQGMNTEAFF. The DNA for the CDR3 is TGCAGCGCTGGACAGGGTATGAACACTGAAGCTTTCTTT.

The V gene is TRBV5-4, the J gene TRBJ1-5; 9 nucleotides align to TRBD1. Unmatched junction bases numbered 6, after V lost 5 bases and J lost 6 bases. The CDR3 runs 14 residues. CDR1 and CDR2 from the germline V gene are SGHNT and YYREEE (reference sequence). CDR3: CASSFGQGSQPQHF. In DNA form, the CDR3 reads TGTGCCAGCAGTTTTGGACAGGGGAGTCAGCCCCAGCATTTT.

The rearrangement uses TRBV7-2 and TRBJ2-1; a weak D match, TRBD1 (5 bases). Trimming shortened V by 4 bases and J by 3 bases, and 13 bases separated the two germline ends. The germline V gene has CDR1 SGHTA and CDR2 FQGNSA. The CDR3 length is 15 residues. CDR3 residues: CASSYHGQNYNEQFF. The CDR3 DNA reads TGTGCCAGCAGCTACCACGGACAAAACTACAATGAGCAGTTCTTC.

The CDR3 reads CASGPEPDGTDTQYF. The CDR3, as DNA: TGTGCTAGTGGCCCTGAACCGGATGGCACAGATACGCAGTATTTT. The chain links TRBV12-5 to TRBJ2-3; D is ambiguous. The V gene lost 6 bases and the J gene lost 1 base, with 14 bases spanning the gap. The germline gives CDR1 LGHNT, CDR2 FRNRAP. The CDR3 is 15 amino acids.

This clone was observed a single time. V usage is TRBV18 and J usage is TRBJ2-5; D is undetermined. The CDR3 length is 16 residues. V lost 1 base, J lost 0 bases, and 12 bases lay in between. Germline assignment: CDR1 KGHSH and CDR2 LQKENI. CDR3 in DNA: TGTGCCAGCTCACCACAGCGAAGATCGTACCAAGAGACCCAGTACTTC. This translates into CASSPQRRSYQETQYF.